This note documents a single T cell receptor beta chain sequence. As yet, its antigen is unknown. The entry originates in a study of shared clonotypes between healthy human individuals. Study in general: Aged between 18 and 49, the donors were a couple of women and a few men.

Findings of the study overall: Across a handful of donors, naive CD4 shared roughly 5.2%, naive CD8 under 4%, memory CD4 more than 2%, memory CD8 about 0.38%. Sequencing of the sorted subsets was shown by rarefaction to be incomplete despite large depth.

Germline V gene data show CDR1 as MNHEY and CDR2 as SMNVEV (reference sequence). CDR3 size: 17 residues. With 0 bases clipped from V and 5 bases from J, the junction kept 10 bases outside the gene matches. It was around 190 ng DNA, 31,000 or so T cell genomes, that sorted-subset replicate PCRs used. The data were produced by immunoSEQ multiplex PCR, yet TCRdb's version contains in-frame clones alone and is incomplete. The sample shows around 2,000,000 clones, around 93% of them seen only once. Naive CD8 cells lacked CD45RO and underwent positive selection for CCR7, leaving out terminally differentiated effector memory CD45RA+ cells.

This receptor was obtained from a man between 18 and 35 years old in good health. Some clones in this sample may be carry-over from other donors' samples. This chain connects TRBV27 to TRBJ2-5, with 9 bases identical to TRBD1. Sequencing input: naive CD8+ T cells from PBMCs. The CDR3 DNA follows: TGTGCCAGCAGTTTATCGTCGGACAGGGGAATAGGGGAGACCCAGTACTTC. Translation gives CASSLSSDRGIGETQYF.